This TCR beta chain was recorded in a study of blood T cell repertoires in COVID-19. As for the study in general: Sites in the United States, Italy and Spain provided acute and convalescent COVID-19 samples. Sources were T cells, B-cell-depleted T cells, or PBMCs; the material itself was cDNA or gDNA.

Per the authors' pipeline: Estimation of nucleated cell counts was performed using reference gene primer amplification. Clones were read by immunoSEQ multiplex PCR, and TCRdb kept only the in-frame ones, dropping some. That table furnishes V, J and clone size, whereas the DNA furnished D and trimming. Among about 12,000 clones listed, around 90% were seen once. The CDR3 is 13 residues long. Germline loops: CDR1 SNHLY, CDR2 FYNNEI. Trimming cost V 8 bases and J 8 bases; bases outside gene matches: 6. This rearrangement joins TRBV2 to TRBJ2-1; 10 bases agree with TRBD2. Material: peripheral blood. This receptor was obtained from a woman aged 55-75 years with active COVID-19. CDR3 coding DNA: TGTGCCAGCCTAGCGGGAGCTGCGGATGAGCAGTTCTTC. Translated: CASLAGAADEQFF.